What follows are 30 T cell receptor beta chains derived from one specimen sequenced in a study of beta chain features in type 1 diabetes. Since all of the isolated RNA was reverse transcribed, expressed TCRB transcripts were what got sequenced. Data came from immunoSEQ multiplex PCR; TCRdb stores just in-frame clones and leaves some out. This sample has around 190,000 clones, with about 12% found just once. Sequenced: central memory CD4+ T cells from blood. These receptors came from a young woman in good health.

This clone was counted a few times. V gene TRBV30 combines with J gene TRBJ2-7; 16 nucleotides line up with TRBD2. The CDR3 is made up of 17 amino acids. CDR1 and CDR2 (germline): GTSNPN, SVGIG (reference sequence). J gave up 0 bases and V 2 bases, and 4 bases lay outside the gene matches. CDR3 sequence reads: CAWSPGLAGGGSYEQYF. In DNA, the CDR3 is TGTGCCTGGAGTCCGGGACTAGCGGGAGGGGGCTCCTACGAGCAGTACTTC.

The CDR3 spells CAIRGQGIVDEQFF. CDR3 DNA sequence: TGTGCCATCAGGGGACAGGGAATAGTCGATGAGCAGTTCTTC. The V call is TRBV10-3, the J call TRBJ2-1; the match to TRBD1 covers 9 bases. This CDR3 contains 14 residues. V shed 6 bases, J shed 8 bases, and the junction held 8 bases outside the gene matches. Germline V lookup: CDR1 ENHRY, CDR2 SYGVKD.

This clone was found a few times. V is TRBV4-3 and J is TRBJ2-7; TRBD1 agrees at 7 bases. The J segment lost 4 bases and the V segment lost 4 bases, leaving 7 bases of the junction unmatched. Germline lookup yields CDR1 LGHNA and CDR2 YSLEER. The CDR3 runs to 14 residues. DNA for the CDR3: TGCGCCAGCAGCCGAGGGACAGAGAGATACGAGCAGTACTTC. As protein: CASSRGTERYEQYF.

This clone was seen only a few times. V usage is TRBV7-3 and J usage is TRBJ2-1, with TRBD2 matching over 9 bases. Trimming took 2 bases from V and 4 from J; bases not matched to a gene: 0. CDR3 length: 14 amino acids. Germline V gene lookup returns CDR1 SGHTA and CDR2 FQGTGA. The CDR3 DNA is TGTGCCAGCAGCTTAGCGGGAGGGTACAATGAGCAGTTCTTC. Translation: CASSLAGGYNEQFF.

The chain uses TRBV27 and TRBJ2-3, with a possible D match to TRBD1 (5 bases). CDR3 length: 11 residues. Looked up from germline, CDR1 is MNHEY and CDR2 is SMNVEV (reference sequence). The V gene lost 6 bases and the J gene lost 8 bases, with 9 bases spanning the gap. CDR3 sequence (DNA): TGTGCCAGCAGAGGGGTCAGTACGCAGTATTTT. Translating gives CASRGVSTQYF.

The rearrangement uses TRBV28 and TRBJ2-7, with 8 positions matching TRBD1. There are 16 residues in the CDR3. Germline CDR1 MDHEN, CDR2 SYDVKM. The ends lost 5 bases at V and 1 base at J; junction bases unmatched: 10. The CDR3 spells CASSPPGQGASYEQYF. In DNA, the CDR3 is TGTGCCAGCAGTCCCCCCGGGCAGGGGGCTTCCTACGAGCAGTACTTC.

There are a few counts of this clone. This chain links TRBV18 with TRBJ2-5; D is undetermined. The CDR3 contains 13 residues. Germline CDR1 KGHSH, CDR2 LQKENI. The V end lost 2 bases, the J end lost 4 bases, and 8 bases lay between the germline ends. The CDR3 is CASSPFSSETQYF. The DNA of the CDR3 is TGTGCCAGCTCACCATTCTCTTCAGAGACCCAGTACTTC.

The CDR3 bases are TGCGCCAGCAGCCCTGGGCGGCTCGGGGGCTACGAGCAGTACTTC. It is translated as CASSPGRLGGYEQYF. The chain carries TRBV23-1 and TRBJ2-7; a weak D match, TRBD2 (6 bases). TRBV23-1 is designated an ORF whose function remains uncertain. The V gene lost 6 bases and the J gene lost 3 bases, with 18 bases spanning the gap. CDR3 length equals 15 residues.

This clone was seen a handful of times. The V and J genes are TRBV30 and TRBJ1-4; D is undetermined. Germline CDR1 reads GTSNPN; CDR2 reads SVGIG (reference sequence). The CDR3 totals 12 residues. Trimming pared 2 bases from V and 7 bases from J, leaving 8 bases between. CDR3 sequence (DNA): TGTGCCTGGAGTCGGAGGACTGAAAAACTGTTTTTT. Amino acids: CAWSRRTEKLFF. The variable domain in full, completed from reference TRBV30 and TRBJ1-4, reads SQTIHQWPATLVQPVGSPLSLECTVEGTSNPNLYWYRQAAGRGLQLLFYSVGIGQISSEVPQNLSASRPQDRQFILSSKKLLLSDSGFYLCAWSRRTEKLFFGSGTQLSVL.

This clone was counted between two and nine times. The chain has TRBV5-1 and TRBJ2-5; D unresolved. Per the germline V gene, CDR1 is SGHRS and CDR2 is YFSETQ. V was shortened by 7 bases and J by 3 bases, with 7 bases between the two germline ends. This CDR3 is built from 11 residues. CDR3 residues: CASHREETQYF. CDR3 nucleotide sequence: TGCGCCAGCCACAGAGAAGAGACCCAGTACTTC.

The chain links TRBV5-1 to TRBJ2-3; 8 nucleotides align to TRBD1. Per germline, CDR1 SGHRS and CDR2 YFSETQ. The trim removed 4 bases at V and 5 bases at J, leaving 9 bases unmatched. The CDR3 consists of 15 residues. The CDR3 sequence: CASSGGQALGDTQYF. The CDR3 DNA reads TGCGCCAGCAGCGGGGGACAGGCCTTGGGAGATACGCAGTATTTT.

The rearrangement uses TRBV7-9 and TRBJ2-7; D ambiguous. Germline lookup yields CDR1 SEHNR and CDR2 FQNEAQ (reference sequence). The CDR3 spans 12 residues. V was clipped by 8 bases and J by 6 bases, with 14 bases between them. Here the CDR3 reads CASVRPGSEQYF. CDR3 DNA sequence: TGTGCCAGCGTCAGGCCTGGATCCGAGCAGTACTTC.

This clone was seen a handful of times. CDR3 in amino acids: CAISALAGVSYEQYF. The DNA of the CDR3 is TGTGCCATCAGTGCACTAGCGGGAGTCTCCTACGAGCAGTACTTC. The rearrangement joins TRBV10-3 to TRBJ2-7, with 11 bases that match TRBD2. There are 15 residues in the CDR3. V lost 4 bases to trimming and J lost 0 bases; unmatched junction nucleotides: 2. Germline CDR1 reads ENHRY; CDR2 reads SYGVKD.

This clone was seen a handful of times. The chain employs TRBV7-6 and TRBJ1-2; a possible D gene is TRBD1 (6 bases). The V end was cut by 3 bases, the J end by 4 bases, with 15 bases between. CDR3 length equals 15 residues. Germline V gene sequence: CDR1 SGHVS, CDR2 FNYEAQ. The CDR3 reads CASSFRTDSSYGYTF. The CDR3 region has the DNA TGTGCCAGCAGCTTTCGGACAGACTCCAGCTATGGCTACACCTTC.

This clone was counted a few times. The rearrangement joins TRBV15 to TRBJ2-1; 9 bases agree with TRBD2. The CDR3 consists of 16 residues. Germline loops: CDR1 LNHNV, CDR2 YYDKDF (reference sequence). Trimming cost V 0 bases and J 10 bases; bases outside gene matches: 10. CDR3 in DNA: TGTGCCACCAGCAGAGAAAGCGGGAGGCTCGGGAAAGAGCAGTTCTTC. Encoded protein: CATSRESGRLGKEQFF.

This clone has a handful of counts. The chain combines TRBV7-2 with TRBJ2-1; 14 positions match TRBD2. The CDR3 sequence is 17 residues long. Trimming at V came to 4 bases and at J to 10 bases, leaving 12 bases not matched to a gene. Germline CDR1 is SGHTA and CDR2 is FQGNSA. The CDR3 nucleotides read TGTGCCAGCAGCTCGACACCGGGACTAGCGGGAGTCCGGGAGCAGTTCTTC. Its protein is CASSSTPGLAGVREQFF.

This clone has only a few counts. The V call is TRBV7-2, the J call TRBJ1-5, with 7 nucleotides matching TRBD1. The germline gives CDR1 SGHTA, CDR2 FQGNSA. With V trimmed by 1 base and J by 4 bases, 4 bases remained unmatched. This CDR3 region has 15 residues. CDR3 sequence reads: CASSLETGRNQPQHF. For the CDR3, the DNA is TGTGCCAGCAGCTTAGAGACAGGGCGTAATCAGCCCCAGCATTTT.

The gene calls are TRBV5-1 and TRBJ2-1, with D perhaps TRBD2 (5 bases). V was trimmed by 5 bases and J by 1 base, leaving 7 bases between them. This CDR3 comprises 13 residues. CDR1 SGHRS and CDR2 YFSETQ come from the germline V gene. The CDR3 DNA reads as TGCGCCAGCAGAAGCGGTTCCTACAATGAGCAGTTCTTC. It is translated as CASRSGSYNEQFF. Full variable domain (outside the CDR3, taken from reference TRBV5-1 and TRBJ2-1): KAGVTQTPRYLIKTRGQQVTLSCSPISGHRSVSWYQQTPGQGLQFLFEYFSETQRNKGNFPGRFSGRQFSNSRSEMNVSTLELGDSALYLCASRSGSYNEQFFGPGTRLTVL.

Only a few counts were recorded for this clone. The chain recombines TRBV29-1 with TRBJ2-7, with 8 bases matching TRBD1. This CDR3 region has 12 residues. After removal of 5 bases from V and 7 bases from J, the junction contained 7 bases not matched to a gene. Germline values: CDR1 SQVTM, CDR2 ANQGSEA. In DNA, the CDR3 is TGCAGCGTTAGGGGGACAGGTCGGGAGCAGTACTTC. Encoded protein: CSVRGTGREQYF.

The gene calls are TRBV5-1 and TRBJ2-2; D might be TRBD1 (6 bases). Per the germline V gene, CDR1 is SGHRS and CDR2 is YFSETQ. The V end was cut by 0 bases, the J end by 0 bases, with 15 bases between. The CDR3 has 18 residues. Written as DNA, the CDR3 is TGCGCCAGCAGCTTGGACAGGGCCCTTCTTTCGAACACCGGGGAGCTGTTTTTT. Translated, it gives CASSLDRALLSNTGELFF. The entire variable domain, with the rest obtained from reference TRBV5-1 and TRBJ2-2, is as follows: KAGVTQTPRYLIKTRGQQVTLSCSPISGHRSVSWYQQTPGQGLQFLFEYFSETQRNKGNFPGRFSGRQFSNSRSEMNVSTLELGDSALYLCASSLDRALLSNTGELFFGEGSRLTVL.

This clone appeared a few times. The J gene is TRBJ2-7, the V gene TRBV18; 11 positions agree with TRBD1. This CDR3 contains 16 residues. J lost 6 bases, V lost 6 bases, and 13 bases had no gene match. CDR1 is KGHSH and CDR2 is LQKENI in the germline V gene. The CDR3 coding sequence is TGTGCCAGCTCCCCTTCGACCGGGACAGGGGGGCCCGAGCAGTACTTC. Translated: CASSPSTGTGGPEQYF.

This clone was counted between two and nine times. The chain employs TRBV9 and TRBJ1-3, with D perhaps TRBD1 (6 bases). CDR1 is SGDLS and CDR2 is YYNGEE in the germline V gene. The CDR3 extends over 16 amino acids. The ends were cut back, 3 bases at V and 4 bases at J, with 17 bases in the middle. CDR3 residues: CASSASVRDIGNTIYF. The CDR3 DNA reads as TGTGCCAGCAGCGCTTCCGTCCGGGACATCGGAAACACCATATATTTT.

CDR3 nucleotides: TGTGCCAGCAGCCTGGGGGCCGATAATGAAAAACTGTTTTTT. This sequence encodes CASSLGADNEKLFF. The chain couples TRBV7-2 to TRBJ1-4, with TRBD1 as a possible D gene (6 bases). V was clipped by 5 bases and J by 4 bases, with 11 bases between them. CDR1 is SGHTA, CDR2 FQGNSA, per germline. This CDR3 comprises 14 residues.

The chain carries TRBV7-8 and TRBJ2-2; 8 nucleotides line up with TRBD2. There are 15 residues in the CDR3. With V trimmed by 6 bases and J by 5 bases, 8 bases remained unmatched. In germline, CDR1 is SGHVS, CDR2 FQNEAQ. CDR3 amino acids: CASRREGAVTGELFF. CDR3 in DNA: TGTGCCAGCAGACGGGAGGGAGCGGTTACCGGGGAGCTGTTTTTT.

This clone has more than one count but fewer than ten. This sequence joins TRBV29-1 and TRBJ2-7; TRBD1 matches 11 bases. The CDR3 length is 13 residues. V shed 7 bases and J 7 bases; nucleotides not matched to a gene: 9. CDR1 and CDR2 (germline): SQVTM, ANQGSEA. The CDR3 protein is CSAADRGLREQYF. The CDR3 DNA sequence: TGCAGCGCCGCGGACAGGGGGCTGAGAGAGCAGTACTTC.

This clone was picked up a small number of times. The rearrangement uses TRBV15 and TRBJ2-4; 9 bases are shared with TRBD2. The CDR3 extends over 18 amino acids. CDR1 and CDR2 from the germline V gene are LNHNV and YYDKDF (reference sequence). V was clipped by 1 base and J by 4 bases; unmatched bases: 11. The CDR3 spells CATSRGGSGRILKNIQYF. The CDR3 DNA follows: TGTGCCACCAGCAGAGGGGGTAGCGGGAGAATTTTGAAAAACATTCAGTACTTC.

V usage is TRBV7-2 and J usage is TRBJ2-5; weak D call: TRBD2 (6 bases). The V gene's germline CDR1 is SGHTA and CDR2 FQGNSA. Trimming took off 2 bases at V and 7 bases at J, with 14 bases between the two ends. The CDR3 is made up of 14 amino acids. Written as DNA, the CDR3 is TGTGCCAGCAGCTTAAATGGGGGGTCGGTGACCCAGTACTTC. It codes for CASSLNGGSVTQYF.

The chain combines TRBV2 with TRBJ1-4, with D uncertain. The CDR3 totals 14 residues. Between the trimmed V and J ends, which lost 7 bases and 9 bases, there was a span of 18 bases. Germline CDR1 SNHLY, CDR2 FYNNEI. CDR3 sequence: CASNSIRGLQKLFF. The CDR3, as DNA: TGTGCCAGCAATTCCATTCGCGGACTTCAAAAACTGTTTTTT.

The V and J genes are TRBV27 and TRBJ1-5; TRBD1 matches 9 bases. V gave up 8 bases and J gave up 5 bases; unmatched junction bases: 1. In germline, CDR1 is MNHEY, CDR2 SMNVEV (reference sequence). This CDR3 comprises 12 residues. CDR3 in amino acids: CASRTGDQPQHF. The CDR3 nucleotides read TGTGCCAGCCGGACAGGGGATCAGCCCCAGCATTTT.

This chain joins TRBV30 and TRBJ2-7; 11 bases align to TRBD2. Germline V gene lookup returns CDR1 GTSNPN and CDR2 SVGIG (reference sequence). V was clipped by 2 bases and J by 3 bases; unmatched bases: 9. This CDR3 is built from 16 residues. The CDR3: CAWSPRLSGGGYEQYF. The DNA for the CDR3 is TGTGCCTGGAGTCCTAGACTTAGCGGGGGGGGCTACGAGCAGTACTTC.